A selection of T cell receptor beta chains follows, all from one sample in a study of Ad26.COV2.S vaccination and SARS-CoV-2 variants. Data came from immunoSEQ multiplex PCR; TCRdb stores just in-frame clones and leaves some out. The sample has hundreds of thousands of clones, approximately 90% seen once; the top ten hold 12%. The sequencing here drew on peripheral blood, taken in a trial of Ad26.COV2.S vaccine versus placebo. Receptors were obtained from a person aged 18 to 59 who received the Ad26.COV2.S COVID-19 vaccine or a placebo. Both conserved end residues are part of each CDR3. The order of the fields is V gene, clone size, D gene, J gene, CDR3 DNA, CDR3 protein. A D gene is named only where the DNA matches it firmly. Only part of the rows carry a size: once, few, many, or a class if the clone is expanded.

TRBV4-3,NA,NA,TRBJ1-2,TGCGCCAGCAGCCAAGGACTGACAGCGACTAACTATGGCTACACCTTC,CASSQGLTATNYGYTF
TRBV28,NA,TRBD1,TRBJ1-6,TGTGCCAGCAATCCCGGGACAGGCGCTGGGGCACCCCTCCACTTT,CASNPGTGAGAPLHF
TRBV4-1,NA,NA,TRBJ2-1,TGCGCCAGCAGCCAAGATAGGGGGGCTGATGATTCCACCTACAATGAGCAGTTCTTC,CASSQDRGADDSTYNEQFF
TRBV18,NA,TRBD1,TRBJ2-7,TGTGCCAGCTCACCAGGACAGGGGGCGGATATCTACGAGCAGTACTTC,CASSPGQGADIYEQYF
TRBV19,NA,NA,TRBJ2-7,TGTGCCAGTAGTATAGCCCTGACAGCTTACGAGCAGTACTTC,CASSIALTAYEQYF
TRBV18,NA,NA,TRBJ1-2,TGTGCCAGCTCACCTCAGGTACAGGGCTCAATCGATGGCTACACCTTC,CASSPQVQGSIDGYTF
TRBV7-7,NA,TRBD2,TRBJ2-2,TGTGCTAGCAGCTTAGCAGCGGGAGTTTCCGGGGAGCTGTTTTTT,CASSLAAGVSGELFF
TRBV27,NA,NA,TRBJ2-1,TGTGCCAGCAGCCCTCTTGGTGGCGACAATGAGCAGTTCTTC,CASSPLGGDNEQFF
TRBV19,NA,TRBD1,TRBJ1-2,TGTGCCAGTAGTATAGATGACTTCCGGGACAGGAGTAACTATGGCTACACCTTC,CASSIDDFRDRSNYGYTF
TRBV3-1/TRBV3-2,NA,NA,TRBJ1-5,TGTGCCAGCAGCCAAGCGGATAGCAATCAGCCCCAGCATTTT,CASSQADSNQPQHF
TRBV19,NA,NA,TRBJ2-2,TGTGCCAGTAGTGGGTGGGCCATGAAGAACACCGGGGAGCTGTTTTTT,CASSGWAMKNTGELFF
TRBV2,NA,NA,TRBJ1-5,TGTGCCAGCAGTGTCATAACAGGGAGCAATCAGCCCCAGCATTTT,CASSVITGSNQPQHF
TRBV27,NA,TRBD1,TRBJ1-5,TGTGCCAGCAGTCCGGACAGGGAGAGGCAGCCCCAGCATTTT,CASSPDRERQPQHF
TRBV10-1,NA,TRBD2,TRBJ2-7,TGCGCCAGCAGTCGGGGACTAGCGGGATCCTACGAGCAGTACTTC,CASSRGLAGSYEQYF
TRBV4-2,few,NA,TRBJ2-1,TGTGCCAGCACCCCGCGGTTAACCTACAATGAGCAGTTCTTC,CASTPRLTYNEQFF
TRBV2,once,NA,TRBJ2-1,TGTGCCAGCAGTGCGGGCAGGCGGCTACACAATGAGCAGTTCTTC,CASSAGRRLHNEQFF
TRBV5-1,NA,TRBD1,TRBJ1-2,TGCGCCAGCAGCTTTTGGACAGGGTGGGATGGCTATGGCTACACCTTC,CASSFWTGWDGYGYTF
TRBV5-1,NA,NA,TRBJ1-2,TGCGCCAGCAGCTTGGGTTACAGGGTCGGAGGCTACACCTTC,CASSLGYRVGGYTF
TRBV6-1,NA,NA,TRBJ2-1,TGTGCCAGCAGTGATTCGACTTTGCTAGTTTTTCCGCAGTTCTTC,CASSDSTLLVFPQFF
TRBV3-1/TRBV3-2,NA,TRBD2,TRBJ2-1,TGTGCCAGCAGCCAAGATTTCCTAGCGGGACCTAATGAGCAGTTCTTC,CASSQDFLAGPNEQFF